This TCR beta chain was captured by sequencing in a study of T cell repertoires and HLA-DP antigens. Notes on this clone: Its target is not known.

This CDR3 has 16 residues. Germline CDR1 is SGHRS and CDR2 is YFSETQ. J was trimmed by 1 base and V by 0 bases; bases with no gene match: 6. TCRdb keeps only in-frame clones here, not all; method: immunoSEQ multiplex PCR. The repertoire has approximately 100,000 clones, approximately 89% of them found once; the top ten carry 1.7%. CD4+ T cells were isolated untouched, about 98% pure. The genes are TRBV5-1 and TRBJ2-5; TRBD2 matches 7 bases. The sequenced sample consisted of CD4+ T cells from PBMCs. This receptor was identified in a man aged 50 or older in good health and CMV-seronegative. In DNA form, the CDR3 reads TGCGCCAGCAGCTTGGGAAGTCTAGCGGCCCAAGAGACCCAGTACTTC. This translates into CASSLGSLAAQETQYF.